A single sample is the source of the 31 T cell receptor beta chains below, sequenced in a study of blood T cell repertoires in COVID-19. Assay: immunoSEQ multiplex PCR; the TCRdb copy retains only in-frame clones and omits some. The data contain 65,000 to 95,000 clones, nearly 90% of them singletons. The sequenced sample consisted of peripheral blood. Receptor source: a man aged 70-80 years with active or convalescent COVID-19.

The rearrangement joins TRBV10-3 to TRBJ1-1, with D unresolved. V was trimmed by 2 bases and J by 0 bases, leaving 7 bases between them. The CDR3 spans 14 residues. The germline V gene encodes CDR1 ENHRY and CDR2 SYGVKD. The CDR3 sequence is CAISENSLNTEAFF. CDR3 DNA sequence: TGTGCCATCAGTGAGAACAGCCTGAACACTGAAGCTTTCTTT.

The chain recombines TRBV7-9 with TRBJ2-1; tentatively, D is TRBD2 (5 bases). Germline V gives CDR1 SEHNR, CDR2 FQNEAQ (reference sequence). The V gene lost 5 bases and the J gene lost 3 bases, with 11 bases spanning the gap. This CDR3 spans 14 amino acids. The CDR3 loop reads CASSPDDYYNEQFF. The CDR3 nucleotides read TGTGCCAGCAGCCCGGACGACTACTACAATGAGCAGTTCTTC.

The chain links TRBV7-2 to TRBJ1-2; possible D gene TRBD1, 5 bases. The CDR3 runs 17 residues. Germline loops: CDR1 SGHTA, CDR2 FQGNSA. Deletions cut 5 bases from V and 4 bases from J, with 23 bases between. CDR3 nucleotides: TGTGCCAGCAGCGATCGCGGGGCAGGAAGAAGCGTCTATGGCTACACCTTC. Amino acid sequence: CASSDRGAGRSVYGYTF.

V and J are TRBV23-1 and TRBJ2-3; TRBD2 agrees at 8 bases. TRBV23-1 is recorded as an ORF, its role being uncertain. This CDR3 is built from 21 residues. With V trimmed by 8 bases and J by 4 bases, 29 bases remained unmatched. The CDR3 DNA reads TGCGCCAGCCCAATGGGCGGATGGTGGATCGGCGGGAGGTATCGAGCAGATACGCAGTATTTT. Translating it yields CASPMGGWWIGGRYRADTQYF.

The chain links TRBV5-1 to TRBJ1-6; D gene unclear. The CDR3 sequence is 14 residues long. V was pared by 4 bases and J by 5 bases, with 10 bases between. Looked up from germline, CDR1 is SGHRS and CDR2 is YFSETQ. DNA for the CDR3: TGCGCCAGCAGCCCCTCTCCGGATAATTCACCCCTCCACTTT. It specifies CASSPSPDNSPLHF.

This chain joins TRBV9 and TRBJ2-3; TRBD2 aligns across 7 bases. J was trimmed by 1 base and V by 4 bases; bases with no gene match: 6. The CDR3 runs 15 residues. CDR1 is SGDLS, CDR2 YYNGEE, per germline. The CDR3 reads CASSQTSVGTDTQYF. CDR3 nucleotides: TGTGCCAGCAGCCAAACTAGCGTGGGCACAGATACGCAGTATTTT. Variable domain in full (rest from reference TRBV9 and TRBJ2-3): DSGVTQTPKHLITATGQRVTLRCSPRSGDLSVYWYQQSLDQGLQFLIQYYNGEERAKGNILERFSAQQFPDLHSELNLSSLELGDSALYFCASSQTSVGTDTQYFGPGTRLTVL.

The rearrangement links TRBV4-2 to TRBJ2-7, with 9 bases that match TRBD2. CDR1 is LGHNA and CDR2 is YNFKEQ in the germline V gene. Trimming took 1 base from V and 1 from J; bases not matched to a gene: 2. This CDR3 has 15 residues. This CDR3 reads CASSQGAGGSYEQYF. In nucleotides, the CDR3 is TGTGCCAGCAGCCAAGGAGCGGGAGGATCCTACGAGCAGTACTTC.

CDR3 region: CAISDPGQGKAEAFF. CDR3 sequence (DNA): TGTGCCATCAGTGATCCTGGACAGGGGAAGGCTGAAGCTTTCTTT. This chain links TRBV10-3 with TRBJ1-1; 9 bases match TRBD1. V lost 3 bases to trimming and J lost 6 bases; unmatched junction nucleotides: 8. The CDR3 is 15 residues long. In germline, CDR1 is ENHRY, CDR2 SYGVKD.

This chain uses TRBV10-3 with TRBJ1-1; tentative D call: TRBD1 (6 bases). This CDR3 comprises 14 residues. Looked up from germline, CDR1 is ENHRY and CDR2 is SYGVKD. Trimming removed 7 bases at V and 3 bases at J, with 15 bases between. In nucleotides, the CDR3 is TGTGCCATCACCTCAGGGGTTGGGGACACTGAAGCTTTCTTT. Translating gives CAITSGVGDTEAFF.

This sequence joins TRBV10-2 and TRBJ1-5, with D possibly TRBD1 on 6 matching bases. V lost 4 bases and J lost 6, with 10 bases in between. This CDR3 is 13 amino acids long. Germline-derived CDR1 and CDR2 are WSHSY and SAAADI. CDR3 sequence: CASSAQGRQPQHF. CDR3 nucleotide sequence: TGCGCCAGCAGTGCACAGGGCCGTCAGCCCCAGCATTTT.

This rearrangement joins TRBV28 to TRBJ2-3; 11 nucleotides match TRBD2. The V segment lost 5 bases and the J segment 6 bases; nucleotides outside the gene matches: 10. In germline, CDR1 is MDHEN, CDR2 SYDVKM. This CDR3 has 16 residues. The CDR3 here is CASSPSRLAGGDTQYF. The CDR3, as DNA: TGTGCCAGCAGTCCGAGCAGGCTAGCGGGAGGTGATACGCAGTATTTT.

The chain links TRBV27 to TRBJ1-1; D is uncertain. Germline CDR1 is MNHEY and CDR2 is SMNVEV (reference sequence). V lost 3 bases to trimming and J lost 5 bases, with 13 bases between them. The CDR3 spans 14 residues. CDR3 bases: TGTGCCAGCAGTTTCAGGAGCTCGGGAACTGAAGCTTTCTTT. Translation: CASSFRSSGTEAFF.

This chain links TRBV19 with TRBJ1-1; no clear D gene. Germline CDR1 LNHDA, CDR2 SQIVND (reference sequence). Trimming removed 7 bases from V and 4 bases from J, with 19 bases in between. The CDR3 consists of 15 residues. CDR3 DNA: TGTGCCAGTAACCCCCAGCCGGGGTTAAGCACTGAAGCTTTCTTT. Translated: CASNPQPGLSTEAFF.

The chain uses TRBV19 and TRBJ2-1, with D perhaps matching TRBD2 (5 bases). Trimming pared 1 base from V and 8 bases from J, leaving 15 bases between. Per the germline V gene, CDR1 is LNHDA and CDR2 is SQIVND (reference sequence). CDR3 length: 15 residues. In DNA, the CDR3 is TGTGCCAGTAGTATAGTGGCTAGCAATAGGGATGAGCAGTTCTTC. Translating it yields CASSIVASNRDEQFF. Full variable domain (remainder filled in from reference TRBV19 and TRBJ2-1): DGGITQSPKYLFRKEGQNVTLSCEQNLNHDAMYWYRQDPGQGLRLIYYSQIVNDFQKGDIAEGYSVSREKKESFPLTVTSAQKNPTAFYLCASSIVASNRDEQFFGPGTRLTVL.

CDR3 residues: CASSPDSSEETQYF. In DNA form, the CDR3 reads TGCGCCAGCAGCCCCGACTCGTCGGAAGAGACCCAGTACTTC. The chain carries TRBV10-1 and TRBJ2-5; no reliable D call. CDR1 is WNHNN, CDR2 SYGVQD, per germline (reference sequence). The V end lost 6 bases, the J end lost 3 bases, and 14 bases lay between the germline ends. The CDR3 has 14 residues.

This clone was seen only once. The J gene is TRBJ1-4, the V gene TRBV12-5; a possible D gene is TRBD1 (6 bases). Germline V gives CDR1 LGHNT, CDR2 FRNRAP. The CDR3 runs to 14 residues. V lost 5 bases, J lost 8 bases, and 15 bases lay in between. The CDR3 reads CASGPTGTGEKLFF. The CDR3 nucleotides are TGTGCTAGTGGTCCAACAGGGACGGGGGAAAAACTGTTTTTT.

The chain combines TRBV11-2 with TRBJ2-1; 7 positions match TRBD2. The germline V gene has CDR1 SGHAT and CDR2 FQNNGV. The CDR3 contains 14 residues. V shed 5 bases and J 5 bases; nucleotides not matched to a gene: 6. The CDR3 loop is CASSPRRGDNEQFF. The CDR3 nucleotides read TGTGCCAGCAGCCCCCGCCGGGGGGACAATGAGCAGTTCTTC. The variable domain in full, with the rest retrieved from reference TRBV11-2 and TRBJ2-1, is EAGVAQSPRYKIIEKRQSVAFWCNPISGHATLYWYQQILGQGPKLLIQFQNNGVVDDSQLPKDRFSAERLKGVDSTLKIQPAKLEDSAVYLCASSPRRGDNEQFFGPGTRLTVL.

CDR3 nucleotide sequence: TGTGCCAGCAGTTACTCTGAACGGGACAGGCGGTTTGGCTACACCTTC. Amino acid sequence: CASSYSERDRRFGYTF. The chain combines TRBV6-6 with TRBJ1-2, with 8 nucleotides matching TRBD1. V was clipped by 0 bases and J by 7 bases; unmatched bases: 10. Per the germline V gene, CDR1 is MNHNY and CDR2 is SVGAGI (reference sequence). The CDR3 runs to 16 residues.

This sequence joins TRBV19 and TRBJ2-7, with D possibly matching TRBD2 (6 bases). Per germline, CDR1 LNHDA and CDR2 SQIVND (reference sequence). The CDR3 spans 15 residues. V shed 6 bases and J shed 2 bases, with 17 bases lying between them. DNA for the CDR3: TGTGCCAGTAGCCCCTCCGGAGGGGCCCCCTACGAGCAGTACTTC. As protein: CASSPSGGAPYEQYF.

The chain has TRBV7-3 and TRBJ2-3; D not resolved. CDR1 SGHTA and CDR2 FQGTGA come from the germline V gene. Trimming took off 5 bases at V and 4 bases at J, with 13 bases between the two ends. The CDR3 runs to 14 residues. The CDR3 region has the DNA TGTGCCAGCAGCGACCGCGGCAAGCCAGATACGCAGTATTTT. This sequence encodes CASSDRGKPDTQYF.

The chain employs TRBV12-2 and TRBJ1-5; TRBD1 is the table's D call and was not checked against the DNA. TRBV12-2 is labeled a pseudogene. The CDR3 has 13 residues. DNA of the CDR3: TGTGCAAGTCGCTTACACAGCCGTCAGCCCCAGCATTTT. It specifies CASRLHSRQPQHF.

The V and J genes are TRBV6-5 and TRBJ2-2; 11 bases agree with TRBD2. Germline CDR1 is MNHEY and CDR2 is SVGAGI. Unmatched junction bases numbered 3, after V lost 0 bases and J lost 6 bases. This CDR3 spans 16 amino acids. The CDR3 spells CASSYSFSGRAGELFF. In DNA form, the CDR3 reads TGTGCCAGCAGTTACTCGTTTAGCGGGAGGGCCGGGGAGCTGTTTTTT.

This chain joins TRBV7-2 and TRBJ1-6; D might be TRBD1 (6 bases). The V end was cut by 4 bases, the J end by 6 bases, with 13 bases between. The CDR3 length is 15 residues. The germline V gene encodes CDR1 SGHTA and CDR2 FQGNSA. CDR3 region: CASSSDNRVNSPLHF. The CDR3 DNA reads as TGTGCCAGCAGCTCAGATAACAGGGTTAATTCACCCCTCCACTTT.

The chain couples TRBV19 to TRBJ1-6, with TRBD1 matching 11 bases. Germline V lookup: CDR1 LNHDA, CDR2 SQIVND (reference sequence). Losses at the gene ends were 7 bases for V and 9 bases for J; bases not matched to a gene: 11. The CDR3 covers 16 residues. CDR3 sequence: CASTKDRGLRGSPLHF. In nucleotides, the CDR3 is TGTGCCAGTACCAAGGACAGGGGGCTCCGCGGTTCACCCCTCCACTTT.

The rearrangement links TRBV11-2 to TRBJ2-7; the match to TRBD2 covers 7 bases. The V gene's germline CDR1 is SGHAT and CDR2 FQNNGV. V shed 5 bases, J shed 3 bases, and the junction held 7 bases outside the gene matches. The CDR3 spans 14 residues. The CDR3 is CASSTASGSYEQYF. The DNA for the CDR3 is TGTGCCAGCAGCACTGCTAGCGGTAGCTACGAGCAGTACTTC.

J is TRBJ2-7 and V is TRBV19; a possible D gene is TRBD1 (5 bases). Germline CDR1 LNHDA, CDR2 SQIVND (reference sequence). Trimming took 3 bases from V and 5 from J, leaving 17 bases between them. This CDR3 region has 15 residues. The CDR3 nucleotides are TGTGCCAGTAGTATTCAAAGCCAGGGTTTTAACGAGCAGTACTTC. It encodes CASSIQSQGFNEQYF.

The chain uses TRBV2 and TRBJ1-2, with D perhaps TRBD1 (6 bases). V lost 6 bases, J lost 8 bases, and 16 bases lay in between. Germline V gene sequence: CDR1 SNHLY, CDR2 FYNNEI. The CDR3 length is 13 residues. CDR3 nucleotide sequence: TGTGCCAGCAGAGCCGCAGGGGAGGGCGGCTACACCTTC. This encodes CASRAAGEGGYTF. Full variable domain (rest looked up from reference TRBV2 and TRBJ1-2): EPEVTQTPSHQVTQMGQEVILRCVPISNHLYFYWYRQILGQKVEFLVSFYNNEISEKSEIFDDQFSVERPDGSNFTLKIRSTKLEDSAMYFCASRAAGEGGYTFGSGTRLTVV.

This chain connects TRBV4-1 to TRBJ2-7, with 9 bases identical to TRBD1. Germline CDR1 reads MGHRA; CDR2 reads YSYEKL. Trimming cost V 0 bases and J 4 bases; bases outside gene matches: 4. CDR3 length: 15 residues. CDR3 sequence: CASSQENRGPYEQYF. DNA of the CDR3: TGCGCCAGCAGCCAAGAGAACAGGGGGCCTTACGAGCAGTACTTC.

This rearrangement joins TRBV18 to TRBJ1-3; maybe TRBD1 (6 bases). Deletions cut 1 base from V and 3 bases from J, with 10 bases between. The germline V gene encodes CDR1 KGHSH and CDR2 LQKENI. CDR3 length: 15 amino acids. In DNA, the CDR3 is TGTGCCAGCTCACCACTCAGGGGCTTTGGAAACACCATATATTTT. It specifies CASSPLRGFGNTIYF.

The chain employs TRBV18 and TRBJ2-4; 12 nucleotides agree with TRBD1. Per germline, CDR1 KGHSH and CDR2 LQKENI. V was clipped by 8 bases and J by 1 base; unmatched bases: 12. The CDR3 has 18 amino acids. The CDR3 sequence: CASRSGTGGRGAKNIQYF. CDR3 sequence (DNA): TGTGCCAGCCGCTCCGGGACAGGGGGCCGAGGGGCCAAAAACATTCAGTACTTC.

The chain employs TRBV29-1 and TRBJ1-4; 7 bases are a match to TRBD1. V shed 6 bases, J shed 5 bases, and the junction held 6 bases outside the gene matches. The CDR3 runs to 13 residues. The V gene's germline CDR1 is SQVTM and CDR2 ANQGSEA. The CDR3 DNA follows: TGCAGCGTAAGACAGGGTGGAAATGAAAAACTGTTTTTT. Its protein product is CSVRQGGNEKLFF.